The source of this T cell receptor (beta chain) is a study of blood T cell repertoires in COVID-19. Study-level information: Sites in the United States, Italy and Spain provided acute and convalescent COVID-19 samples. Nucleic acid was either cDNA or gDNA, and it came from T cells, B-cell-depleted T cells, or PBMCs.

Authors' processing steps: Amplification of reference gene primers was used by the study to estimate nucleated cell counts. Generated by immunoSEQ multiplex PCR, the TCRdb table keeps only in-frame clones and is missing some. That table gives V, J and clone size, and the DNA gave D and trimming. The table shows a few hundred thousand clones, with around 84% occurring only once. This sequence originates from a middle-aged man with acute or convalescent COVID-19. Sequencing was performed on peripheral blood.

CDR3 nucleotides: TGTGCCAGCAGCGTGGACAAATCTAGGGCTTTCTTT. Encoded protein: CASSVDKSRAFF. This rearrangement joins TRBV2 to TRBJ1-1; D is possibly TRBD1 (5 bases). Trimming took 6 bases from V and 11 from J, leaving 16 bases between them. The germline gives CDR1 SNHLY, CDR2 FYNNEI. The CDR3 sequence is 12 residues long.